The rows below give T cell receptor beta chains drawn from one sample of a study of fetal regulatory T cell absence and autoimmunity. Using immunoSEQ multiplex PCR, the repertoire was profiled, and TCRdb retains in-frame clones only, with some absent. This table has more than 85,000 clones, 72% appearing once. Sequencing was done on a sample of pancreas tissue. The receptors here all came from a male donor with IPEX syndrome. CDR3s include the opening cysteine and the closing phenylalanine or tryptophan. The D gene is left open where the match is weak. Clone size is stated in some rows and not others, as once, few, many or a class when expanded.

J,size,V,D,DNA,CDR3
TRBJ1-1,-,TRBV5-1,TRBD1,TGCGCCAGCAGTCGCGGGACAGGGGACACTGAAGCTTTCTTT,CASSRGTGDTEAFF
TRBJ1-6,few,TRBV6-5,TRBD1,TGTGCCAGCAGTTACTCCGATAACAGGGGTTCACCCCTCCACTTT,CASSYSDNRGSPLHF
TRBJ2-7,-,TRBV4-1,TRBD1,TGCGCCAGCAGCCAAGTACAGGGGGCCTACGAGCAGTACTTC,CASSQVQGAYEQYF
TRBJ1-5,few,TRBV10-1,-,TGCGCCAGCAGTGACAGCAATCAGCCCCAGCATTTT,CASSDSNQPQHF
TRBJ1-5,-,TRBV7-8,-,TGTGCCAGCAGCTTACGGGGGTATCAGCCCCAGCATTTT,CASSLRGYQPQHF
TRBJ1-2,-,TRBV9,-,TGTGCCAGCAGCGTAGACGACAACTATGGCTACACCTTC,CASSVDDNYGYTF
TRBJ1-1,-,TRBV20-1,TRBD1,TGCAGTGCGCGGACAGGGCAAGCTTTCTTT,CSARTGQAFF
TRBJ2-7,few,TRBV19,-,TGTGCCAGTACCCAGTATAGGAGTGACAGGTGGGGCTCCTACGAGCAGTACTTC,CASTQYRSDRWGSYEQYF
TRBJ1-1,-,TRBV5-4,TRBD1,TGTGCCAGCAGCTTATGGACAGGATTGAACACTGAAGCTTTCTTT,CASSLWTGLNTEAFF
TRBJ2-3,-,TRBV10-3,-,TGTGCCATCAGTGAGTCGGGCGGAACAGATACGCAGTATTTT,CAISESGGTDTQYF
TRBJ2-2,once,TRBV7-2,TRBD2,TGTGCCAGCAGCCCCGTAGGTAGCGGGAGAGGCGGGGAGCTGTTTTTT,CASSPVGSGRGGELFF
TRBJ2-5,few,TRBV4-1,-,TGCGCCAGCAGCCAATATCGTGCCCCGACGAGAGAGACCCAGTACTTC,CASSQYRAPTRETQYF
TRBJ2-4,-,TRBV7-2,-,TGTGCCAGCAGCTTAGCAGCCAAAAACATTCAGTACTTC,CASSLAAKNIQYF
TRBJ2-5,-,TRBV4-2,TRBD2,TGTGCCAGCAGCCAAGAGACTAGCCCCCCGACCCAGTACTTC,CASSQETSPPTQYF
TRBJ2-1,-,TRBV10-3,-,TGTGCCATCAGTGGGGACTGGCTCAATGAGCAGTTCTTC,CAISGDWLNEQFF
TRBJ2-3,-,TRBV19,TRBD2,TGTGCCAGTAGTATCGGGGGGGACACAGATACGCAGTATTTT,CASSIGGDTDTQYF
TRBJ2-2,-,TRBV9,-,TGTGCCAGCAGCCCGCGACTAGTTTCCGGTGGGGAGCTGTTTTTT,CASSPRLVSGGELFF
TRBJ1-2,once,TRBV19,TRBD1,TGTGCCAGTAGTATGTTCGGGACAGGTCTCCTTAACTATGGCTACACCTTC,CASSMFGTGLLNYGYTF
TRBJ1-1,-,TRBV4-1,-,TGCGCCAGCAGCCGCACAGGGCCCATGAACACTGAAGCTTTCTTT,CASSRTGPMNTEAFF
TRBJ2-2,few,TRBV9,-,TGTGCCAGCAGCGGAACCGGGGAGCTGTTTTTT,CASSGTGELFF
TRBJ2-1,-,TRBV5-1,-,TGCGCCAGCAGCTTTGGGCGGGACAATGAGCAGTTCTTC,CASSFGRDNEQFF
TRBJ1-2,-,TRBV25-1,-,TGTGCCAGCAGCACCTTCAGTACACCAAACAACTATGGCTACACCTTC,CASSTFSTPNNYGYTF
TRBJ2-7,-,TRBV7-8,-,TGTGCCAGCAGCTGGGCAGACACCTACGAGCAGTACTTC,CASSWADTYEQYF
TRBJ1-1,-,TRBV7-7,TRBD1,TGTGCTAGCAGCTTAGTAGGGACAGTGAACACTGAAGCTTTCTTT,CASSLVGTVNTEAFF
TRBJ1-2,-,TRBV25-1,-,TGTGCCAGCAGTGAATCAGGCTATGGCTACACCTTC,CASSESGYGYTF
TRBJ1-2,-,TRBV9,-,TGTGCCAGCAGCGTAGATGGGCCCGTTGAGGGCTACACCTTC,CASSVDGPVEGYTF
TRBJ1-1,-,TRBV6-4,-,TGTGCCAGCAAGATGAATGTGGACAGGAACACTGAAGCTTTCTTT,CASKMNVDRNTEAFF
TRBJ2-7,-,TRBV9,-,TGTGCCAGCAGCGTAGATGACTACTCCTACGAGCAGTACTTC,CASSVDDYSYEQYF
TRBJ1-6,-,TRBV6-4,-,TGTGCCAGCAGTACAGGGTTTTATAATTCACCCCTCCACTTT,CASSTGFYNSPLHF
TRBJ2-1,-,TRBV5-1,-,TGCGCCAGCAGCTTGGAAGGAGGGAACAATGAGCAGTTCTTC,CASSLEGGNNEQFF
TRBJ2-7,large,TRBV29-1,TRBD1,TGCAGCGTTTCCGGGACAGGGTCGGTCGAGCAGTACTTC,CSVSGTGSVEQYF
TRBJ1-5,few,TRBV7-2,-,TGTGCCAGCAGCTTAGATGTAGGAGATCAGCCCCAGCATTTT,CASSLDVGDQPQHF
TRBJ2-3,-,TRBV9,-,TGTGCCAGCAGCGTTTTAAGGGGGGTTGGCACAGATACGCAGTATTTT,CASSVLRGVGTDTQYF
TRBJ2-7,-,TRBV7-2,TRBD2,TGTGCCAGCAGCCCCCCAGTGGAAGGGAGGGGCTCCTACGAGCAGTACTTC,CASSPPVEGRGSYEQYF
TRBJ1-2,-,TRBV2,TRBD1,TGTGCCAGCAGTGGGACGGGACAGGGAGCGAGCTACACCTTC,CASSGTGQGASYTF
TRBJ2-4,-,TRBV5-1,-,TGCGCCAGCAGCTTGGACCAGGGCCGAGGCACAGCCAAAAACATTCAGTACTTC,CASSLDQGRGTAKNIQYF
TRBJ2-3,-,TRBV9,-,TGTGCCAGCAGCGTAGACGGGGCTAGCACAGATACGCAGTATTTT,CASSVDGASTDTQYF
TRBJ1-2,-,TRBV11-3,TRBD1,TGTGCCAGCAGCTTAGGGACAGGGGGCTATGGCTACACCTTC,CASSLGTGGYGYTF
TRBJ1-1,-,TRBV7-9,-,TGTGCCAGCAGCTTAGGCACGAACACTGAAGCTTTCTTT,CASSLGTNTEAFF
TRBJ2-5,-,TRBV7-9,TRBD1,TGTGCCAGCAGCGCCTTGGGGACAGAAAAAGAGACCCAGTACTTC,CASSALGTEKETQYF
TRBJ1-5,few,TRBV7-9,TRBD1,TGTGCCAGCAGCCGGGACAGGGGGAGCAATCAGCCCCAGCATTTT,CASSRDRGSNQPQHF
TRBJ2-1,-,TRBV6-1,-,TGTGCCAGCAGTGGGAGGTTCTCCTACAATGAGCAGTTCTTC,CASSGRFSYNEQFF
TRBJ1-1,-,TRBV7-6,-,TGTGCCAGCAGCTGGCGAGGAGGAGACACTGAAGCTTTCTTT,CASSWRGGDTEAFF
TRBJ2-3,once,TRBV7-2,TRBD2,TGTGCCAGCAGCTTGGGACTAGCGGGGGGCACAGATACGCAGTATTTT,CASSLGLAGGTDTQYF
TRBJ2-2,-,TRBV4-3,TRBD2,TGCGCCAGCAGCCAAGGGGGCCCCTGGCGGGGGGACACCGGGGAGCTGTTTTTT,CASSQGGPWRGDTGELFF
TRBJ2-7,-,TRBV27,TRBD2,TGTGCCAGCAGCGGCGGGGGGGCCTACGAGCAGTACTTC,CASSGGGAYEQYF